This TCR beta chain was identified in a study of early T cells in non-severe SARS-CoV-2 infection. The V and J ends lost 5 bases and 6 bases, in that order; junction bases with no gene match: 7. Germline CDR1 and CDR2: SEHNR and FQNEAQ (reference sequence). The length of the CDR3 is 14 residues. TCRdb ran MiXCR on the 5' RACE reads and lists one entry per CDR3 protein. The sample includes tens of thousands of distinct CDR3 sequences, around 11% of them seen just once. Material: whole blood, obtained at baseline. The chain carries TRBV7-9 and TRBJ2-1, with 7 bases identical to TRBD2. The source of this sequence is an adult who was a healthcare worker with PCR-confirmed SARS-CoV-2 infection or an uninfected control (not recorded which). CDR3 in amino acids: CASSVRDYPNEQFF. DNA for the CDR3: TGTGCCAGCAGCGTAAGGGACTACCCCAATGAGCAGTTCTTC.